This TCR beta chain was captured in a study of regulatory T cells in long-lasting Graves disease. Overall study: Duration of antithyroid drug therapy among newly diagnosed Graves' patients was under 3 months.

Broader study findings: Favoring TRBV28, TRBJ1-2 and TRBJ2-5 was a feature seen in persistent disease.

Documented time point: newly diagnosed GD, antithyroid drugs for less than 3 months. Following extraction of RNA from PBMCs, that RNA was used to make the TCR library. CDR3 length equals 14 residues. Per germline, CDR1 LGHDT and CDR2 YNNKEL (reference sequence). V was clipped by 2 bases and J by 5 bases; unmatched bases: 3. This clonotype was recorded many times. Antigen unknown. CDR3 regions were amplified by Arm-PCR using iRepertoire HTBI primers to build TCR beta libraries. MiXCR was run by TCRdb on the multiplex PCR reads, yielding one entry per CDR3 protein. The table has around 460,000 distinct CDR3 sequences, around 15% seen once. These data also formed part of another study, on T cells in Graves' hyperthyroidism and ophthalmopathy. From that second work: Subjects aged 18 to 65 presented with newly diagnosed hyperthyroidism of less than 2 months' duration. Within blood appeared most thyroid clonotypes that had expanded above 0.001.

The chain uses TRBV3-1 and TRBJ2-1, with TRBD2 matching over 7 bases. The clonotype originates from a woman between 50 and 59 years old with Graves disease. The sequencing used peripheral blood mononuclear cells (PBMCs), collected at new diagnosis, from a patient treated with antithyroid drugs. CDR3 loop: CASSQRLADNEQFF. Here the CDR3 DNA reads TGTGCCAGCAGCCAAAGACTAGCCGACAATGAGCAGTTCTTC.